This is a list of T cell receptor beta chains from one sample in a study of T cell responses to AZD1222 COVID-19 vaccine. Sequencing used immunoSEQ multiplex PCR; TCRdb keeps in-frame clones, though not all of them. This sample carries approximately 150,000 clones, about 93% of them seen once, and the ten largest clones take 5.1%. The sequences come from peripheral blood, collected on day 0 of AZD1222 vaccination. The receptors come from an adult in good health. Both conserved end residues are part of each CDR3. The D gene is left open where the match is weak.

TRBD2	TRBV24-1	TRBJ2-7	TGTGCCACCAGTGACCAACCTTCGGGGGGAGCGTACGAGCAGTACTTC	CATSDQPSGGAYEQYF
NA	TRBV27	TRBJ1-2	TGTGCCAGCAGCCGGGACCGAGACTATGGCTACACCTTC	CASSRDRDYGYTF
NA	TRBV2	TRBJ2-7	TGTGCCAGCAGTGAACGGGAGTCCTACGAGCAGTACTTC	CASSERESYEQYF
NA	TRBV5-4	TRBJ1-4	TGTGCCAGCAGCCTGAGGGTGGCCACAACTAATGAAAAACTGTTTTTT	CASSLRVATTNEKLFF
TRBD1	TRBV10-2	TRBJ1-5	TGCGCCAGCAGCTCGGGACAGGGGATGGGCAATCAGCCCCAGCATTTT	CASSSGQGMGNQPQHF
NA	TRBV6-7	TRBJ1-1	TGTGCCAGCACCTACAGGGAGGAAGGAGCGAAAATGAACACTGAAGCTTTCTTT	CASTYREEGAKMNTEAFF
NA	TRBV5-8	TRBJ2-3	TGTGCCAGCAGCTCGGGACTTTACACAGATACGCAGTATTTT	CASSSGLYTDTQYF
NA	TRBV13	TRBJ2-5	TGTGCCAGCAGCATTCAAGAGACCCAGTACTTC	CASSIQETQYF
TRBD1	TRBV5-5	TRBJ2-3	TGTGCCAGCAGCTCACAGGGGGATACTTCCACAGATACGCAGTATTTT	CASSSQGDTSTDTQYF
TRBD1	TRBV24-1	TRBJ2-5	TGTGCCACCAGTGGGGGCGGACAGGGGGAGACCCAGTACTTC	CATSGGGQGETQYF
TRBD1	TRBV4-3	TRBJ1-1	TGCGCCAGCAGCCATAGAGGACAGGCTGCTGAAGCTTTCTTT	CASSHRGQAAEAFF
NA	TRBV2	TRBJ1-6	TGTGCCAGCAGGACCAGCAATTCACCCCTCCACTTT	CASRTSNSPLHF
TRBD2	TRBV4-1	TRBJ2-1	TGCGCCAGCAGCCCCCCCGGGAGGGCCAACAATGAGCAGTTCTTC	CASSPPGRANNEQFF
NA	TRBV7-9	TRBJ2-2	TGTGCCAGCAGTTCTTTGTCGGGACCCGGGGAGCTGTTTTTT	CASSSLSGPGELFF